Below are 32 T cell receptor beta chains sequenced from a single sample in a study of T cell responses to AZD1222 COVID-19 vaccine. Measured with immunoSEQ multiplex PCR; TCRdb has only the in-frame clones, and not every one. This sample has fewer than 200,000 clones, with around nine tenths found just once. Source: peripheral blood, taken 28 days after the second dose of the MenACWY control vaccine. The receptor set was obtained from an adult who received the MenACWY meningococcal vaccine as a control.

This clone was recorded only once. The gene calls are TRBV29-1 and TRBJ2-1; 12 bases are shared with TRBD2. In germline, CDR1 is SQVTM, CDR2 ANQGSEA. There are 17 residues in the CDR3. The V gene end was trimmed by 3 bases and the J gene end by 0 bases; junction bases not matched to a gene: 6. CDR3 nucleotides: TGCAGCGTTGATTCTAGCGGGAGGGGGGCCTCCTACAATGAGCAGTTCTTC. This encodes CSVDSSGRGASYNEQFF.

This chain links TRBV2 with TRBJ1-6, with TRBD1 as a possible D gene (5 bases). The CDR3 is 16 residues long. Germline CDR1 is SNHLY and CDR2 is FYNNEI. Trimming cost V 1 base and J 7 bases, with 14 bases left between them. Here the CDR3 DNA reads TGTGCCAGCAGTGAAGAGTCGGGACTTCTGAATTCACCCCTCCACTTT. This translates into CASSEESGLLNSPLHF.

The chain employs TRBV27 and TRBJ1-4, with 7 bases aligning to TRBD1. Trimming at V came to 10 bases and at J to 0 bases, leaving 8 bases not matched to a gene. Germline CDR1 MNHEY, CDR2 SMNVEV (reference sequence). The CDR3 contains 15 residues. CDR3 nucleotide sequence: TGTGCCATCGGAGCTACAGGGGCAACTAATGAAAAACTGTTTTTT. Protein sequence: CAIGATGATNEKLFF.

The chain uses TRBV7-2 and TRBJ2-2, with TRBD1 as a possible D gene (5 bases). Germline loops: CDR1 SGHTA, CDR2 FQGNSA. CDR3 size: 11 residues. V was trimmed by 5 bases and J by 8 bases, leaving 6 bases between them. CDR3 sequence: CASSRQGELFF. CDR3 DNA sequence: TGTGCCAGCAGCCGACAGGGGGAGCTGTTTTTT.

The chain employs TRBV5-1 and TRBJ2-5, with unresolved D. V shed 4 bases and J shed 5 bases, with 6 bases lying between them. This CDR3 is 11 amino acids long. Germline CDR1 SGHRS, CDR2 YFSETQ. The CDR3 DNA sequence: TGCGCCAGCAGCCTTAGTGAGACCCAGTACTTC. This encodes CASSLSETQYF.

This chain links TRBV19 with TRBJ2-7; tentative D call: TRBD2 (6 bases). Trimming stripped 5 bases from V and 0 bases from J, with 23 bases between. Germline CDR1 reads LNHDA; CDR2 reads SQIVND (reference sequence). The CDR3 totals 18 residues. For the CDR3, the DNA is TGTGCCAGTAGTTTTCTGCGGAGTGGTCACGGGAGCTCCTACGAGCAGTACTTC. Its translation: CASSFLRSGHGSSYEQYF.

The CDR3 DNA reads as TGTGCCAGCAGCTTAGAGGCCTACCAGAACACCGGGGAGCTGTTTTTT. Translated, it gives CASSLEAYQNTGELFF. This chain links TRBV7-6 with TRBJ2-2; no firm D call. Trimming took 1 base from V and 1 from J, leaving 10 bases between them. The CDR3 is 16 residues long. Germline V gene data show CDR1 as SGHVS and CDR2 as FNYEAQ. The full variable domain, its missing parts supplied by reference TRBV7-6 and TRBJ2-2, is GAGVSQSPRYKVTKRGQDVALRCDPISGHVSLYWYRQALGQGPEFLTYFNYEAQQDKSGLPNDRFSAERPEGSISTLTIQRTEQRDSAMYRCASSLEAYQNTGELFFGEGSRLTVL.

The V gene is TRBV2, the J gene TRBJ2-5; 9 bases map to TRBD1. Germline values: CDR1 SNHLY, CDR2 FYNNEI. J gave up 1 base and V 8 bases, and 5 bases lay outside the gene matches. CDR3 length: 14 residues. The CDR3 loop is CASHRDRVQETQYF. The CDR3 DNA follows: TGTGCCAGCCACCGGGACAGGGTCCAAGAGACCCAGTACTTC.

The rearrangement links TRBV5-1 to TRBJ2-1; either TRBD1 or TRBD2 may fit D (5 bases each). The V gene's germline CDR1 is SGHRS and CDR2 YFSETQ. The CDR3 extends over 17 amino acids. Trimming pared 4 bases from V and 5 bases from J, leaving 22 bases between. The CDR3 protein is CASSERISSRGDNEQFF. The CDR3 DNA sequence: TGCGCCAGCAGCGAGCGAATTAGCAGCCGAGGGGACAATGAGCAGTTCTTC.

This clone appeared a single time. The rearrangement links TRBV20-1 to TRBJ2-5, with D unresolved. CDR3 length: 16 amino acids. The germline V and J ends were trimmed by 3 bases and 5 bases, with 22 bases remaining between them. Germline-derived CDR1 and CDR2 are DFQATT and SNEGSKA (reference sequence). CDR3 amino acids: CSASQFRSRSSETQYF. CDR3 sequence (DNA): TGCAGTGCTAGTCAGTTCCGCTCGCGTTCCTCGGAGACCCAGTACTTC.

The chain combines TRBV6-5 with TRBJ2-3; 12 bases align to TRBD2. Trimming at V came to 6 bases and at J to 2 bases, leaving 3 bases not matched to a gene. Per germline, CDR1 MNHEY and CDR2 SVGAGI. The CDR3 sequence is 15 residues long. CDR3 sequence reads: CASRGLAGITDTQYF. CDR3 DNA: TGTGCCAGCAGAGGACTAGCGGGAATCACAGATACGCAGTATTTT.

The chain joins TRBV5-1 to TRBJ2-5; 11 bases agree with TRBD2. V trimming: 2 bases; J trimming: 3 bases; junction bases outside the gene matches: 0. Germline loops: CDR1 SGHRS, CDR2 YFSETQ. The CDR3 is 14 amino acids. The DNA for the CDR3 is TGCGCCAGCAGCTTACTAGCGGGAGAAGAGACCCAGTACTTC. Protein: CASSLLAGEETQYF.

This clone came up once. The V and J genes are TRBV5-5 and TRBJ2-1; D unresolved. This CDR3 is 16 amino acids long. Germline CDR1 SGHKS, CDR2 YYEKEE (reference sequence). V lost 0 bases and J lost 1, with 11 bases in between. DNA for the CDR3: TGTGCCAGCAGCTTGGGGGCCCGGACGTCCTACAATGAGCAGTTCTTC. This gives the protein CASSLGARTSYNEQFF. The variable domain in full, completed from reference TRBV5-5 and TRBJ2-1, reads DAGVTQSPTHLIKTRGQQVTLRCSPISGHKSVSWYQQVLGQGPQFIFQYYEKEERGRGNFPDRFSARQFPNYSSELNVNALLLGDSALYLCASSLGARTSYNEQFFGPGTRLTVL.

This clone occurred once. The chain is built from TRBV5-6 and TRBJ1-1; D is unresolved. Trimming pared 0 bases from V and 6 bases from J, leaving 12 bases between. The CDR3 runs 14 residues. The germline V gene encodes CDR1 SGHDT and CDR2 YYEEEE. The CDR3 DNA follows: TGTGCCAGCAGCTTGGTAGGGTACGGAGCTGAAGCTTTCTTT. This gives the protein CASSLVGYGAEAFF. Filled out from reference TRBV5-6 and TRBJ1-1, the complete variable domain reads DAGVTQSPTHLIKTRGQQVTLRCSPKSGHDTVSWYQQALGQGPQFIFQYYEEEERQRGNFPDRFSGHQFPNYSSELNVNALLLGDSALYLCASSLVGYGAEAFFGQGTRLTVV.

The chain joins TRBV18 to TRBJ1-4; D gene unclear. CDR1 KGHSH and CDR2 LQKENI come from the germline V gene. The V end lost 5 bases, the J end lost 0 bases, and 4 bases lay between the germline ends. This CDR3 spans 13 amino acids. As DNA, the CDR3 is TGTGCCAGCTCAGCGGCAACTAATGAAAAACTGTTTTTT. It translates to CASSAATNEKLFF.

The V call is TRBV9, the J call TRBJ2-5; D possibly corresponds to TRBD2 (5 bases). Looked up from germline, CDR1 is SGDLS and CDR2 is YYNGEE. The CDR3 contains 15 residues. V lost 4 bases and J lost 5, with 18 bases in between. The CDR3 reads CASSTQSGLTETQYF. CDR3 bases: TGTGCCAGCAGCACTCAGTCCGGACTTACGGAGACCCAGTACTTC.

The V gene is TRBV27, the J gene TRBJ1-1, with TRBD1 identical over 8 bases. The CDR3 covers 13 residues. V shed 6 bases and J 4 bases; nucleotides not matched to a gene: 4. CDR1 and CDR2 (germline): MNHEY, SMNVEV (reference sequence). The CDR3 loop is CASRITGGTEAFF. The CDR3 nucleotides are TGTGCCAGCAGAATTACAGGGGGCACTGAAGCTTTCTTT.

The chain couples TRBV5-5 to TRBJ2-6; possible D gene TRBD2, 6 bases. The length of the CDR3 is 14 residues. Germline V lookup: CDR1 SGHKS, CDR2 YYEKEE (reference sequence). V lost 10 bases and J 1 base, leaving 12 bases between the germline ends. This CDR3 reads CASSGDSGANVLTF. DNA for the CDR3: TGTGCCTCATCGGGGGATTCTGGGGCCAACGTCCTGACTTTC.

This clone was detected once. The chain combines TRBV28 with TRBJ1-4; tentatively, D is TRBD1 (6 bases). Per the germline V gene, CDR1 is MDHEN and CDR2 is SYDVKM. The CDR3 runs 17 residues. Trimming pared 5 bases from V and 7 bases from J, leaving 23 bases between. The CDR3 region is CASSGDPRQVFTEKLFF. CDR3 sequence (DNA): TGTGCCAGCAGTGGGGACCCGCGACAGGTCTTTACTGAAAAACTGTTTTTT.

The rearrangement joins TRBV11-1 to TRBJ2-1; TRBD1 might be the D (6 bases). Per the germline V gene, CDR1 is SGHAT and CDR2 is FQDESV (reference sequence). V was shortened by 5 bases and J by 4 bases, with 9 bases between the two germline ends. This CDR3 spans 13 amino acids. This CDR3 reads CASSPGQYNEQFF. The CDR3 region has the DNA TGTGCCAGCAGCCCGGGACAATACAATGAGCAGTTCTTC.

V is TRBV7-9 and J is TRBJ2-7; 8 bases are a match to TRBD2. V shed 6 bases and J 3 bases; nucleotides not matched to a gene: 13. CDR1 is SEHNR and CDR2 is FQNEAQ in the germline V gene (reference sequence). CDR3 length: 16 residues. CDR3 region: CASRPPGGANYYEQYF. The CDR3 nucleotides are TGTGCCAGCAGACCCCCGGGGGGGGCTAACTACTACGAGCAGTACTTC.

This clone has a handful of counts. V and J are TRBV2 and TRBJ2-1; D is uncertain. The germline V gene encodes CDR1 SNHLY and CDR2 FYNNEI. CDR3 length: 14 amino acids. V was shortened by 6 bases and J by 5 bases, with 14 bases between the two germline ends. CDR3 sequence reads: CASRMWGSNNEQFF. CDR3 coding DNA: TGTGCCAGCAGAATGTGGGGTTCGAACAATGAGCAGTTCTTC. Based on the CDR3 plus reference TRBV2 and TRBJ2-1, the full variable domain is EPEVTQTPSHQVTQMGQEVILRCVPISNHLYFYWYRQILGQKVEFLVSFYNNEISEKSEIFDDQFSVERPDGSNFTLKIRSTKLEDSAMYFCASRMWGSNNEQFFGPGTRLTVL.

The chain links TRBV9 to TRBJ1-6, with D perhaps TRBD1 (5 bases). The CDR3 is 16 amino acids. Germline CDR1 is SGDLS and CDR2 is YYNGEE. V lost 0 bases and J 7 bases, leaving 14 bases between the germline ends. DNA of the CDR3: TGTGCCAGCAGCGTAGGGCCCCCGGGGGACAATTCACCCCTCCACTTT. Its translation is CASSVGPPGDNSPLHF.

The rearrangement links TRBV9 to TRBJ1-5, with unresolved D. This CDR3 comprises 15 residues. Germline V gene data show CDR1 as SGDLS and CDR2 as YYNGEE. Trimming pared 0 bases from V and 4 bases from J, leaving 11 bases between. The DNA of the CDR3 is TGTGCCAGCAGCGTAGGGCCAGGTGCAAATCAGCCCCAGCATTTT. It encodes CASSVGPGANQPQHF.

The chain couples TRBV19 to TRBJ1-1; 10 positions match TRBD1. Germline-derived CDR1 and CDR2 are LNHDA and SQIVND (reference sequence). The CDR3 spans 17 residues. Germline trimming cut 5 bases from V and 8 bases from J; bases unmatched to any gene: 17. CDR3 in amino acids: CASSLRQGANRFPEAFF. The CDR3 DNA is TGTGCCAGTAGTTTACGACAGGGGGCCAACCGATTTCCCGAAGCTTTCTTT. Supplemented by reference TRBV19 and TRBJ1-1, the full variable domain reads DGGITQSPKYLFRKEGQNVTLSCEQNLNHDAMYWYRQDPGQGLRLIYYSQIVNDFQKGDIAEGYSVSREKKESFPLTVTSAQKNPTAFYLCASSLRQGANRFPEAFFGQGTRLTVV.

This clone was counted only a few times. The chain links TRBV24-1 to TRBJ2-2; possibly TRBD1 or TRBD2 for D (7 bases each). V was clipped by 3 bases and J by 5 bases, with 15 bases between them. The CDR3 contains 16 residues. CDR1 is KGHDR, CDR2 SFDVKD, per germline. CDR3 residues: CATSDPQGRGTGELFF. CDR3 in DNA: TGTGCCACCAGTGATCCACAGGGGAGGGGGACCGGGGAGCTGTTTTTT.

The CDR3, as DNA: TGTGCCAGCAGCCCGACCTCAACTAGCGCCAATGAGCAGTTCTTC. This codes for CASSPTSTSANEQFF. The rearrangement uses TRBV9 and TRBJ2-1; 7 nucleotides match TRBD2. V shed 4 bases, J shed 6 bases, and the junction held 10 bases outside the gene matches. Germline V gene sequence: CDR1 SGDLS, CDR2 YYNGEE. The CDR3 runs to 15 residues. Using reference TRBV9 and TRBJ2-1 for the parts outside the CDR3, the full variable domain is DSGVTQTPKHLITATGQRVTLRCSPRSGDLSVYWYQQSLDQGLQFLIQYYNGEERAKGNILERFSAQQFPDLHSELNLSSLELGDSALYFCASSPTSTSANEQFFGPGTRLTVL.

The chain joins TRBV6-5 to TRBJ2-5; D gene unclear. Trimming cost V 0 bases and J 0 bases, with 8 bases left between them. Germline V gene sequence: CDR1 MNHEY, CDR2 SVGAGI. There are 15 residues in the CDR3. In DNA form, the CDR3 reads TGTGCCAGCAGTTACTCTGGCCACTACCAAGAGACCCAGTACTTC. Its translation: CASSYSGHYQETQYF.

The genes are TRBV6-5 and TRBJ1-4, with D tentatively TRBD1 (5 bases). The V gene lost 6 bases and the J gene lost 3 bases, with 11 bases spanning the gap. The CDR3 is made up of 14 amino acids. Germline V gene sequence: CDR1 MNHEY, CDR2 SVGAGI. The CDR3 loop reads CASSDRGSNEKLFF. In DNA, the CDR3 is TGTGCCAGCAGCGACAGAGGGTCTAATGAAAAACTGTTTTTT.

The chain combines TRBV7-2 with TRBJ1-4; D gene uncertain. The CDR3 consists of 15 residues. CDR1 and CDR2 (germline): SGHTA, FQGNSA. V lost 5 bases and J 0 bases, leaving 10 bases between the germline ends. Here the CDR3 DNA reads TGTGCCAGCAGCCTGGACGGGACAACTAATGAAAAACTGTTTTTT. It is translated as CASSLDGTTNEKLFF.

The gene calls are TRBV7-3 and TRBJ2-2; D perhaps matches TRBD2 (5 bases). Germline CDR1 and CDR2: SGHTA and FQGTGA. The ends were cut back, 5 bases at V and 6 bases at J, with 19 bases in the middle. This CDR3 has 16 amino acids. CDR3 sequence reads: CASSGGKSGASGELFF. For the CDR3, the DNA is TGTGCCAGCAGCGGAGGAAAATCCGGTGCCTCCGGGGAGCTGTTTTTT. The variable domain in full, completed from reference TRBV7-3 and TRBJ2-2, reads GAGVSQTPSNKVTEKGKYVELRCDPISGHTALYWYRQSLGQGPEFLIYFQGTGAADDSGLPNDRFFAVRPEGSVSTLKIQRTERGDSAVYLCASSGGKSGASGELFFGEGSRLTVL.

This clone appeared a single time. The V and J genes are TRBV7-6 and TRBJ1-5, with no clear D. There are 13 residues in the CDR3. The germline gives CDR1 SGHVS, CDR2 FNYEAQ. Deletions cut 2 bases from V and 4 bases from J, with 6 bases between. CDR3 sequence reads: CASSLPGNQPQHF. Here the CDR3 DNA reads TGTGCCAGCAGCTTACCCGGGAATCAGCCCCAGCATTTT.